The present T cell receptor (beta chain) was sequenced within a study of PD-1 blockade in classical Hodgkin lymphoma. Data came from immunoSEQ multiplex PCR; TCRdb stores just in-frame clones and leaves some out. The data contain around 31,000 clones, around 71% of them singletons. Relapses following autologous stem cell transplantation were seen in all patients, with brentuximab vedotin exposure varying. This TCR derives from a human donor with classical Hodgkin lymphoma. Sequenced here: peripheral blood mononuclear cells (PBMCs), sampled before the second cycle of nivolumab.

The CDR3 coding sequence is TGCGCCAGCAGCCGCTCCTCGGGGGGGCTGGGCGATACGCAGTATTTT. Translating it yields CASSRSSGGLGDTQYF. V gene TRBV5-1 combines with J gene TRBJ2-3, with TRBD2 matching 8 bases. CDR1 is SGHRS and CDR2 is YFSETQ in the germline V gene. The V gene end was trimmed by 4 bases and the J gene end by 6 bases; junction bases not matched to a gene: 13. There are 16 residues in the CDR3.